This TCR beta chain stems from a study of beta chain features in type 1 diabetes. Regarding the study as a whole: A moderate, significant TCRB CDR3 shortening appeared in type 1 diabetes across four CD4+ subsets. Relative to healthy donors, patients appeared to have naive, central memory and Treg TCRB repertoires that were more similar. VDJ junctions from type 1 diabetes patients carried fewer insertions and larger deletions. The analysis here could not establish whether HLA type shapes TCRB rearrangement.

Investigators reverse transcribed all isolated RNA, so they sequenced expressed TCRB transcripts. Measured with immunoSEQ multiplex PCR; TCRdb has only the in-frame clones, and not every one. This table holds around 650,000 clones, about an eighth found once. Per germline, CDR1 LNHNV and CDR2 YYDKDF (reference sequence). The ends were cut back, 0 bases at V and 3 bases at J, with 2 bases in the middle. This CDR3 is built from 12 residues. A few counts support this clone. Its target is not known. This specimen includes other DNA sequences encoding the same CDR3. This receptor was identified in a man aged 25-45 years with type 1 diabetes. The chain employs TRBV15 and TRBJ1-2; D uncertain. Material for sequencing was naive CD4+ T cells from blood. The CDR3 is CATSRDDYGYTF. In DNA form, the CDR3 reads TGTGCCACCAGCAGAGATGACTATGGCTACACCTTC.